This T cell receptor (beta chain) was captured in a study of patients and donors after allogeneic stem cell transplantation. Many counts were recorded for this clonotype. Each CDR3 protein is one row after TCRdb ran MiXCR on the RT-PCR reads. The table includes more than 850,000 distinct CDR3 sequences, 15% to 20% detected once. This TCR came from a human donor who was either an allogeneic HSCT recipient or a stem cell or donor lymphocyte infusion donor (not recorded which). It is not recorded whose cells these are; they may come from a transplant donor. The specimen sequenced was blood, either unsorted or a sorted T cell fraction (not recorded which).

This CDR3 reads CASSRQGFPDTQYF. The CDR3 region has the DNA TGTGCCAGCAGCCGACAGGGGTTCCCGGATACGCAGTATTTT. The chain links TRBV12-3 or TRBV12-4 to TRBJ2-3; 8 bases map to TRBD1. Losses at the gene ends were 6 bases for V and 6 bases for J; bases not matched to a gene: 8. CDR3 length: 14 residues.